One sample yielded the 15 T cell receptor beta chains listed below, sequenced in a study of blood T cells in healthy people across ages. The authors ran a second PCR of 7 to 11 cycles using a sample-barcoded 5' primer and a J-beta primer mix. MiXCR, run by TCRdb on the 5' RACE reads, gives a single entry per CDR3 protein. The table includes roughly 1,500,000 distinct CDR3 sequences, roughly a third detected once. The specimen sequenced was blood. All receptors derive from a woman aged 25-40 years in good health.

The gene calls are TRBV7-2 and TRBJ2-5; D possibly corresponds to TRBD1 (6 bases). There are 13 residues in the CDR3. Germline V gives CDR1 SGHTA, CDR2 FQGNSA. With 5 bases removed from V and 5 bases from J, the gap between germline ends came to 12 bases. The CDR3 nucleotides are TGTGCCAGCAGCACCCGGACAGCGGAGACCCAGTACTTC. This sequence encodes CASSTRTAETQYF.

The gene calls are TRBV2 and TRBJ1-1; 10 nucleotides align to TRBD1. Trimming removed 3 bases from V and 3 bases from J; junction bases left unmatched: 7. CDR3 length: 16 amino acids. The germline gives CDR1 SNHLY, CDR2 FYNNEI. CDR3 DNA sequence: TGTGCCAGCAGTGACGAGGGGACAGGGGTCGACACTGAAGCTTTCTTT. This gives the protein CASSDEGTGVDTEAFF.

This sequence joins TRBV9 and TRBJ2-7, with TRBD1 matching 7 bases. V lost 3 bases, J lost 2 bases, and 14 bases stayed unmatched. This CDR3 is built from 17 residues. Germline V lookup: CDR1 SGDLS, CDR2 YYNGEE. DNA of the CDR3: TGTGCCAGCAGCGCGAAACCATCCGGGACAGATCCCTACGAGCAGTACTTC. This encodes CASSAKPSGTDPYEQYF.

This clonotype was counted a few times. The rearrangement joins TRBV11-1 to TRBJ2-1, with 7 bases matching TRBD2. This CDR3 comprises 16 residues. J lost 4 bases, V lost 2 bases, and 8 bases had no gene match. Germline lookup yields CDR1 SGHAT and CDR2 FQDESV (reference sequence). The DNA for the CDR3 is TGTGCCAGCAGCTTATATGGGACTACTGCATACAATGAGCAGTTCTTC. Amino acids: CASSLYGTTAYNEQFF.

This clonotype has only a few counts. The chain is built from TRBV4-2 and TRBJ2-7, with D perhaps being TRBD1 or TRBD2 (5 bases each). Per the germline V gene, CDR1 is LGHNA and CDR2 is YNFKEQ. Trimming removed 4 bases from V and 2 bases from J, with 12 bases in between. CDR3 size: 14 residues. The CDR3 loop is CASSPRGTPYEQYF. CDR3 DNA sequence: TGTGCCAGCAGCCCTCGAGGGACCCCCTACGAGCAGTACTTC.

The chain recombines TRBV10-2 with TRBJ1-5; D perhaps matches TRBD1 (5 bases). Trimming took off 3 bases at V and 11 bases at J, with 17 bases between the two ends. CDR1 and CDR2 from the germline V gene are WSHSY and SAAADI. The CDR3 extends over 14 amino acids. Here the CDR3 reads CASSEWDRGVSQHF. DNA for the CDR3: TGCGCCAGCAGTGAATGGGACCGAGGGGTGTCCCAGCATTTT.

V is TRBV5-1 and J is TRBJ2-3; 11 bases are a match to TRBD2. CDR1 is SGHRS and CDR2 is YFSETQ in the germline V gene. The CDR3 runs to 14 residues. V dropped 4 bases and J dropped 10; count of bases not matched to a gene: 8. The CDR3 sequence is CASSDLAGGLSQYF. DNA of the CDR3: TGCGCCAGCAGCGACCTAGCGGGGGGACTCTCGCAGTATTTT.

This clonotype was seen only a few times. The chain combines TRBV20-1 with TRBJ1-2; D possibly corresponds to TRBD1 (5 bases). The CDR3 totals 15 residues. V lost 0 bases, J lost 0 bases, and 11 bases lay in between. Per the germline V gene, CDR1 is DFQATT and CDR2 is SNEGSKA (reference sequence). CDR3 sequence: CSARDGGVANYGYTF. CDR3 nucleotides: TGCAGTGCTAGAGATGGGGGGGTAGCTAACTATGGCTACACCTTC.

The chain carries TRBV21-1 and TRBJ2-1. TRBV21-1 is deemed a pseudogene. This CDR3 region has 14 residues. In nucleotides, the CDR3 is TGTGCCAGCAGCAAAGGGCGCCCCTACAATGAGCAGTTCTTC. This codes for CASSKGRPYNEQFF.

The rearrangement joins TRBV5-1 to TRBJ2-7, with 11 bases lining up with TRBD1. Trimming at V came to 3 bases and at J to 5 bases, leaving 7 bases not matched to a gene. Germline V CDR1 and CDR2: SGHRS, YFSETQ. The CDR3 consists of 15 residues. Here the CDR3 reads CASSSGTGGWDEQYF. The CDR3 DNA is TGCGCCAGCAGCTCCGGGACAGGGGGATGGGACGAGCAGTACTTC.

This clonotype was detected a few times. This chain uses TRBV4-1 with TRBJ2-3, with TRBD2 identical over 11 bases. This CDR3 has 16 residues. With 6 bases clipped from V and 5 bases from J, the junction kept 10 bases outside the gene matches. Germline V CDR1 and CDR2: MGHRA, YSYEKL. This CDR3 reads CASSPVAGGKGDTQYF. DNA for the CDR3: TGCGCCAGCAGTCCCGTAGCGGGGGGGAAGGGAGATACGCAGTATTTT.

The rearrangement joins TRBV12-3 or TRBV12-4 to TRBJ1-4; possibly TRBD1 for D (5 bases). The CDR3 has 15 residues. Deletions cut 2 bases from V and 4 bases from J, with 11 bases between. The CDR3 DNA sequence: TGTGCCAGCAGTTTAACGGGGCCGGTTAATGAAAAACTGTTTTTT. Encoded protein: CASSLTGPVNEKLFF.

V is TRBV20-1 and J is TRBJ2-3, with 15 bases aligning to TRBD2. The V gene's germline CDR1 is DFQATT and CDR2 SNEGSKA (reference sequence). This CDR3 is built from 16 residues. The V and J ends lost 5 bases and 6 bases, in that order; junction bases with no gene match: 9. The CDR3, as DNA: TGCAGTGCTCAGCGGACTAGCGGGGGGGCCAGTGATACGCAGTATTTT. It yields the protein CSAQRTSGGASDTQYF.

The chain recombines TRBV20-1 with TRBJ2-4; 7 nucleotides agree with TRBD1. CDR3 size: 14 residues. J was trimmed by 5 bases and V by 3 bases; bases with no gene match: 7. Per the germline V gene, CDR1 is DFQATT and CDR2 is SNEGSKA (reference sequence). DNA of the CDR3: TGCAGTGCTAGTAGAAGGGGGCAAGAAAACATTCAGTACTTC. It encodes CSASRRGQENIQYF.

This clonotype was seen only a few times. CDR3 sequence: CASSLPGGEKLFF. The CDR3 bases are TGTGCCAGCAGCTTACCCGGTGGTGAAAAACTGTTTTTT. This rearrangement joins TRBV7-3 to TRBJ1-4; D is unclear. Germline CDR1 and CDR2: SGHTA and FQGTGA. The ends were cut back, 2 bases at V and 7 bases at J, with 8 bases in the middle. CDR3 size: 13 residues.